This T cell receptor beta chain derives from a study of blood T cell repertoires in COVID-19. On the study more broadly: Sample material is recorded as cDNA or gDNA derived from T cells, B-cell-depleted T cells, or PBMCs.

The germline V gene has CDR1 MDHEN and CDR2 SYDVKM. The V and J ends lost 6 bases and 9 bases respectively, with 12 bases between them. This CDR3 spans 12 amino acids. This table comes from immunoSEQ multiplex PCR, and its TCRdb copy is limited to in-frame clones, with some not included. The sample carries 200,000 to 250,000 clones, around nine tenths recorded once. The receptor comes from a woman in her seventies with active or convalescent COVID-19. This sequence joins TRBV28 and TRBJ1-5; the D is unclear. The material sequenced was peripheral blood. Here the CDR3 reads CASSIGLRPQHF. CDR3 nucleotide sequence: TGTGCCAGCAGCATCGGTCTTAGGCCCCAGCATTTT.